The present entry profiles one T cell receptor beta chain with its context. Its antigen remains unknown. TCR beta cDNA libraries had unique molecular identifiers. TCRdb ran MiXCR on the PCR reads and lists one entry per CDR3 protein. The sample gives fewer than 850,000 distinct CDR3 sequences, about 45% of which show up once; approximately 5% is in the top ten. The entry originates in a study of post-analysis software for immune sequencing data. Across the whole study: Multiple sclerosis in the patients followed relapsing-remitting, secondary progressive and progressive-relapsing courses. Study-wide results and caveats: Roughly 5 TRBV segments, TRBV5-6, TRBV5-1 and TRBV20-1 among them, were found more frequent in patients than controls.

V was clipped by 0 bases and J by 0 bases, with 7 bases between them. Germline-derived CDR1 and CDR2 are MNHEY and SVGEGT. The CDR3 loop spans 15 amino acids. The rearrangement links TRBV6-2 or TRBV6-3 to TRBJ2-3, with no clear D. The specimen sequenced was blood. The TCR was taken from a girl aged 5 to 17 with multiple sclerosis. The CDR3 region has the DNA TGTGCCAGCAGTTACTCCGCGTACAGCACAGATACGCAGTATTTT. It codes for CASSYSAYSTDTQYF.